Following are 15 T cell receptor beta chains from one sample sequenced in a study of T cell changes during pregnancy in multiple sclerosis. Clones were sequenced by immunoSEQ multiplex PCR, and TCRdb holds only the in-frame ones, with some missing. The sample has 40,000 to 60,000 clones, roughly 90% seen once. The input for sequencing was peripheral blood, taken in the first trimester of pregnancy. These receptor sequences come from a female donor in good health, enrolled as a control in a pregnancy study.

The V and J genes are TRBV6-1 and TRBJ1-1; D remains unclear. The ends were cut back, 10 bases at V and 0 bases at J, with 9 bases in the middle. The CDR3 covers 12 residues. The V gene's germline CDR1 is MNHNS and CDR2 SASEGT. CDR3 region: CATERMNTEAFF. CDR3 DNA sequence: TGTGCCACCGAGCGGATGAACACTGAAGCTTTCTTT.

Points on this clone: A junction boundary mismatches the germline segment, possibly from a read error. The chain uses TRBV7-7 and TRBJ2-1; 9 bases match TRBD2. The CDR3 is made up of 16 amino acids. Germline-derived CDR1 and CDR2 are SSHAT and FNYEAQ (reference sequence). In nucleotides, the CDR3 is TGTGCTAGCAGCCCCAATCCACTAGCGGGCTACAATGAGCAGTTCTTC. The encoded protein is CASSPNPLAGYNEQFF.

V gene TRBV29-1 combines with J gene TRBJ1-1; D is perhaps TRBD1 (5 bases). The CDR3 totals 13 residues. V lost 7 bases and J lost 11, with 23 bases in between. Germline loops: CDR1 SQVTM, CDR2 ANQGSEA. CDR3 sequence (DNA): TGCAGCGCGGCGGGGGAAGAGGGCCTAGATGCTTTCTTT. Translated: CSAAGEEGLDAFF. Full variable domain (missing parts from reference TRBV29-1 and TRBJ1-1): SAVISQKPSRDICQRGTSLTIQCQVDSQVTMMFWYRQQPGQSLTLIATANQGSEATYESGFVIDKFPISRPNLTFSTLTVSNMSPEDSSIYLCSAAGEEGLDAFFGQGTRLTVV.

This clone was recorded only once. The V and J genes are TRBV6-1 and TRBJ2-7; TRBD2 agrees at 13 bases. CDR3 size: 18 residues. Germline loops: CDR1 MNHNS, CDR2 SASEGT. V trimming: 2 bases; J trimming: 4 bases; junction bases outside the gene matches: 11. CDR3 DNA: TGTGCCAGCAGTGAAAGGGTCGGACTAGCGGGAGTGTCGTACGAGCAGTACTTC. Encoded protein: CASSERVGLAGVSYEQYF.

This chain links TRBV5-1 with TRBJ2-2, with 8 bases identical to TRBD1. V lost 5 bases and J lost 1; bases outside the gene matches: 4. The CDR3 consists of 15 residues. Germline V gene sequence: CDR1 SGHRS, CDR2 YFSETQ. The CDR3 is CASRPGTGNTGELFF. Here the CDR3 DNA reads TGCGCCAGCAGGCCCGGGACAGGGAACACCGGGGAGCTGTTTTTT.

V is TRBV5-1 and J is TRBJ2-1; 7 positions agree with TRBD1. The CDR3 is 14 residues long. After removal of 1 base from V and 6 bases from J, the junction contained 4 bases not matched to a gene. In germline, CDR1 is SGHRS, CDR2 YFSETQ. In nucleotides, the CDR3 is TGCGCCAGCAGCTTGCCGACAGGGACCAATGAGCAGTTCTTC. Translated, it gives CASSLPTGTNEQFF.

The chain uses TRBV9 and TRBJ1-5; D is ambiguous. Trimming stripped 0 bases from V and 2 bases from J, with 9 bases between. CDR3 length: 15 residues. Germline V lookup: CDR1 SGDLS, CDR2 YYNGEE. The CDR3 nucleotides are TGTGCCAGCAGCGTAGACGGGGTCGGCAATCAGCCCCAGCATTTT. This codes for CASSVDGVGNQPQHF.

In nucleotides, the CDR3 is TGTGCCAGCAGTGTTCAGTTCCACGAGCAGTACTTC. The encoded protein is CASSVQFHEQYF. V and J are TRBV6-1 and TRBJ2-7; D unresolved. V was shortened by 4 bases and J by 5 bases, with 9 bases between the two germline ends. This CDR3 spans 12 amino acids. CDR1 is MNHNS, CDR2 SASEGT, per germline.

The rearrangement uses TRBV7-6 and TRBJ2-7; 13 bases match TRBD2. This CDR3 has 15 amino acids. Trimming at V came to 2 bases and at J to 10 bases, leaving 8 bases not matched to a gene. Germline-derived CDR1 and CDR2 are SGHVS and FNYEAQ. CDR3 sequence: CASSLSGTSGKVQYF. The CDR3 DNA is TGTGCCAGCAGCTTATCCGGGACTAGCGGGAAGGTTCAGTACTTC.

The chain combines TRBV30 with TRBJ1-1; D gene uncertain. Germline V gives CDR1 GTSNPN, CDR2 SVGIG (reference sequence). The CDR3 runs to 15 residues. The V end lost 0 bases, the J end lost 0 bases, and 11 bases lay between the germline ends. The CDR3 DNA reads as TGTGCCTGGAGTGTACTAGGGCAGCTGAACACTGAAGCTTTCTTT. It yields the protein CAWSVLGQLNTEAFF.

The gene calls are TRBV5-6 and TRBJ2-5; D uncertain. This CDR3 region has 11 residues. Trimming took off 1 base at V and 5 bases at J, with 3 bases between the two ends. Germline V gene sequence: CDR1 SGHDT, CDR2 YYEEEE. CDR3 residues: CASSLRETQYF. As DNA, the CDR3 is TGTGCCAGCAGCTTGCGTGAGACCCAGTACTTC.

V is TRBV6-5 and J is TRBJ2-6; no reliable D call. CDR3 size: 15 residues. CDR1 and CDR2 (germline): MNHEY, SVGAGI. V was cut by 0 bases and J by 0 bases, with 3 bases left in between. CDR3 loop: CASSYSYSGANVLTF. The CDR3 nucleotides read TGTGCCAGCAGTTACTCGTACTCTGGGGCCAACGTCCTGACTTTC.

Only a few counts were recorded for this clone. V gene TRBV28 combines with J gene TRBJ1-1, with D perhaps TRBD1 (6 bases). CDR1 is MDHEN, CDR2 SYDVKM, per germline. CDR3 length equals 16 residues. Trimming took off 5 bases at V and 1 base at J, with 17 bases between the two ends. This CDR3 is CASSLRTGRGNTEAFF. In nucleotides, the CDR3 is TGTGCCAGCAGTCTAAGAACAGGGAGAGGGAACACTGAAGCTTTCTTT. The variable domain in full, with the rest retrieved from reference TRBV28 and TRBJ1-1, is DVKVTQSSRYLVKRTGEKVFLECVQDMDHENMFWYRQDPGLGLRLIYFSYDVKMKEKGDIPEGYSVSREKKERFSLILESASTNQTSMYLCASSLRTGRGNTEAFFGQGTRLTVV.

CDR3 in DNA: TGTGCCAGCAGTCTCCCCCGGGGGATGAACACTGAAGCTTTCTTT. This sequence encodes CASSLPRGMNTEAFF. The chain combines TRBV28 with TRBJ1-1, with D possibly matching TRBD1 (5 bases). CDR1 is MDHEN and CDR2 is SYDVKM in the germline V gene. Trimming stripped 5 bases from V and 0 bases from J, with 13 bases between. There are 15 residues in the CDR3.

The chain recombines TRBV7-2 with TRBJ2-7, with no clear D. Germline V CDR1 and CDR2: SGHTA, FQGNSA. Between the trimmed V and J ends, which lost 1 base and 0 bases, there was a span of 7 bases. This CDR3 spans 14 amino acids. The CDR3 reads CASSLVGSSYEQYF. CDR3 bases: TGTGCCAGCAGCTTAGTGGGCAGCTCCTACGAGCAGTACTTC.